This TCR beta chain was observed in a study of cytomegalovirus exposure and HLA in healthy donors. Germline CDR1 MDHEN, CDR2 SYDVKM. The CDR3 is made up of 14 amino acids. The PCR contained 60 Vbeta and 13 Jbeta primers. Some clones are missing from TCRdb's copy, which holds only in-frame ones; the method was immunoSEQ multiplex PCR. The table includes 95,000 to 150,000 clones, 77% detected once. This receptor was identified in a human donor in good health. What was sequenced was PBMCs. The chain employs TRBV28 and TRBJ2-5; D is possibly TRBD1 (6 bases). The J call may be incorrect, as the DNA end agrees better with TRBJ2-7. The CDR3 DNA sequence: TGTGCCAGCAGTTGGATACAGGGTTCGTACGAGCAGTACTTC. Its protein is CASSWIQGSYEQYF.